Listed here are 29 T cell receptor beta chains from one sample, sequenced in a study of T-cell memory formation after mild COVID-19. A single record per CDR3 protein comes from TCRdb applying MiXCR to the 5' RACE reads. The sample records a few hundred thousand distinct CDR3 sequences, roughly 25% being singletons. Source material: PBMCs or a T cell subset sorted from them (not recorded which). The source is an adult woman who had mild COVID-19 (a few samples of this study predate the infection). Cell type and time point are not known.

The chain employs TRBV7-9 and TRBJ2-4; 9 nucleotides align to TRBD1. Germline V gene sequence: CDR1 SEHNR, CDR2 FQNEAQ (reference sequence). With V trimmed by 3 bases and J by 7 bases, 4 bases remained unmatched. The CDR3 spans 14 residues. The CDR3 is CASSLGTGSNIQYF. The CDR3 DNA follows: TGTGCCAGCAGCTTGGGGACAGGGAGTAACATTCAGTACTTC.

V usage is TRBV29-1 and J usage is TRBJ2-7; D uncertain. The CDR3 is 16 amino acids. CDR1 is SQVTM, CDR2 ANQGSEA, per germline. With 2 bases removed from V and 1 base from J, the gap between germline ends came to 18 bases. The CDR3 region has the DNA TGCAGCGTTGAATGGGCACAGACTTCCGCGTCCTACGAGCAGTACTTC. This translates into CSVEWAQTSASYEQYF.

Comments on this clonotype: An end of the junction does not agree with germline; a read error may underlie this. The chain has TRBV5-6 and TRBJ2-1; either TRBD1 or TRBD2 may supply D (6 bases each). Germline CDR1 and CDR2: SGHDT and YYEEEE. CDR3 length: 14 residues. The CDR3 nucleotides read TGTGCCAGCAGCTTGGCGGGGGCGGGGACCCGCGGGATCTTC. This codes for CASSLAGAGTRGIF.

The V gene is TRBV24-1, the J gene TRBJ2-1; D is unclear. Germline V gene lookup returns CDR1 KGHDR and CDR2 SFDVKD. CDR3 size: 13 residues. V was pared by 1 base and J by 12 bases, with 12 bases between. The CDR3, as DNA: TGTGCCACCAGTGATTTTGTCGCGAGTGGGCAGTTCTTC. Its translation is CATSDFVASGQFF.

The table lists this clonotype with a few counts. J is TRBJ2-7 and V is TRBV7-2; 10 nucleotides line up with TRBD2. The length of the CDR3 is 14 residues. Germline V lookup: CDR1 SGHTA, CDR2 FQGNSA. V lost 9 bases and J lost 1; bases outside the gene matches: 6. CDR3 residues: CASKKTSGSYEQYF. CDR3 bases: TGTGCCAGTAAAAAGACTAGCGGGTCCTACGAGCAGTACTTC.

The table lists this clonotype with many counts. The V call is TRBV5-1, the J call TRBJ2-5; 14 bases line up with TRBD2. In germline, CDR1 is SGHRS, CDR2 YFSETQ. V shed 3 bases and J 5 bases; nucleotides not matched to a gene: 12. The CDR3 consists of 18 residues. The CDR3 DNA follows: TGCGCCAGCAGCTCGGGACTAGCGGGGGACAACGGAAGGGAGACCCAGTACTTC. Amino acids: CASSSGLAGDNGRETQYF.

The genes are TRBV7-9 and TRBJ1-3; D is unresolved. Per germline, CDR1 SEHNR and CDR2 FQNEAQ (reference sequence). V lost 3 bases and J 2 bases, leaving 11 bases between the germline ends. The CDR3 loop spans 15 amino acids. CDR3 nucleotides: TGTGCCAGCAGCTTGATAGTGGCCGCTGGAAACACCATATATTTT. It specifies CASSLIVAAGNTIYF.

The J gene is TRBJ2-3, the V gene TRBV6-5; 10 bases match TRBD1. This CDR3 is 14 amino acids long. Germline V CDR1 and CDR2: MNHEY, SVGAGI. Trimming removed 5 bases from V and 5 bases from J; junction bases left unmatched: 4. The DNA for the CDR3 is TGTGCCAGCAGTCTCGGACAGGGGGGAGATACGCAGTATTTT. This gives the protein CASSLGQGGDTQYF.

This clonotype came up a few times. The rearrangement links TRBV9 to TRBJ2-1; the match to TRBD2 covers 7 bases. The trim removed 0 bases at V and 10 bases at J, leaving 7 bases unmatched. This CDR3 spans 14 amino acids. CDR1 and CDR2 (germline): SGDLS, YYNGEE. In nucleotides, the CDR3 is TGTGCCAGCAGCGTAGTCGGTGCGGGAGACGAGCAGTTCTTC. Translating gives CASSVVGAGDEQFF.

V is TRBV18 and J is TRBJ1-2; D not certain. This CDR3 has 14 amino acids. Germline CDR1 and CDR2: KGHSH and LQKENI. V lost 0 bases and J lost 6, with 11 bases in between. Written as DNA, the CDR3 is TGTGCCAGCTCACCACCGATTGGCCCACATGGCTACACCTTC. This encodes CASSPPIGPHGYTF.

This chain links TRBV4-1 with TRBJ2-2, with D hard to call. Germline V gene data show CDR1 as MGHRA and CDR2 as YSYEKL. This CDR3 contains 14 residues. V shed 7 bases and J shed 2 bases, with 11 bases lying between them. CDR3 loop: CASNKYSNTGELFF. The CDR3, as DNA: TGCGCCAGCAACAAATACAGCAACACCGGGGAGCTGTTTTTT.

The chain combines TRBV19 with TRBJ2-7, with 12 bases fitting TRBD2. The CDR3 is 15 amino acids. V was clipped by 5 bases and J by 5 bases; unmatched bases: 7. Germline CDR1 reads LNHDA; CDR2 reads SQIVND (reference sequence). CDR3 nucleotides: TGTGCCAGTAGTGTAGGACTAGCGGGATCTCACGAGCAGTACTTC. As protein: CASSVGLAGSHEQYF.

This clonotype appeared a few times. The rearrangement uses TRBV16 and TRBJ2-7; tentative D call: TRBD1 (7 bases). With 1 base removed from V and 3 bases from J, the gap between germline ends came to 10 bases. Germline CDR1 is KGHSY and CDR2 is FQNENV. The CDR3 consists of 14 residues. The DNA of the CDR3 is TGTGCCAGCAGCCAATACAGGGGACTCTACGAGCAGTACTTC. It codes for CASSQYRGLYEQYF.

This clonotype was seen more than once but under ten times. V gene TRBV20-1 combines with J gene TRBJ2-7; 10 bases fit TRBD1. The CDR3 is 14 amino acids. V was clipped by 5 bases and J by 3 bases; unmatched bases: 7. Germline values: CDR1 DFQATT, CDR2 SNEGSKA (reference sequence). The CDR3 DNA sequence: TGCAGTGCTCCGACCGGGACAGGGGTCTACGAGCAGTACTTC. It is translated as CSAPTGTGVYEQYF.

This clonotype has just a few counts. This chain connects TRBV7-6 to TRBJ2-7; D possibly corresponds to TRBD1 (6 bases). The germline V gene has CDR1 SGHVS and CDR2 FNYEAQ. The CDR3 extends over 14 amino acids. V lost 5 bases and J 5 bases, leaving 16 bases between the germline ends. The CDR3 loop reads CASSLFLQGNEQYF. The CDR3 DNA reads TGTGCCAGCAGCCTATTTCTACAGGGCAACGAGCAGTACTTC.

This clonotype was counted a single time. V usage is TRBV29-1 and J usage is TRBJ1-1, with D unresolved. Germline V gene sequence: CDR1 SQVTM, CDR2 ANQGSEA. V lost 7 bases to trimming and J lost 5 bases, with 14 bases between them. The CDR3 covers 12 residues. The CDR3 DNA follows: TGCAGCGCAGTACGCATGAGGACTGAAGCTTTCTTT. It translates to CSAVRMRTEAFF.

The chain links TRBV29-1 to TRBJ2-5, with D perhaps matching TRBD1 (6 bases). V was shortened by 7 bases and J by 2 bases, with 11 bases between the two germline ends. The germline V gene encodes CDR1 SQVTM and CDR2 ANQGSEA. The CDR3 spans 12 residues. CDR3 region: CSGGQAQETQYF. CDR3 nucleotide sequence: TGCAGCGGGGGGCAAGCACAAGAGACCCAGTACTTC.

CDR3 sequence reads: CASSQDQGRQETQYF. In DNA form, the CDR3 reads TGCGCCAGCAGCCAAGATCAAGGCAGACAAGAGACCCAGTACTTC. The chain combines TRBV4-1 with TRBJ2-5; no definite D call. Per the germline V gene, CDR1 is MGHRA and CDR2 is YSYEKL. V lost 0 bases, J lost 2 bases, and 10 bases lay in between. This CDR3 is built from 15 residues.

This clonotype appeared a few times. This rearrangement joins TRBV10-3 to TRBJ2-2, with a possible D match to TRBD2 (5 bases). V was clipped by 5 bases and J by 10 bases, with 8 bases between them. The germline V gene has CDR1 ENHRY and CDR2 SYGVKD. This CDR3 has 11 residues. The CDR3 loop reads CAISPGEELFF. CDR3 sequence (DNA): TGTGCCATCAGTCCCGGGGAGGAGCTGTTTTTT.

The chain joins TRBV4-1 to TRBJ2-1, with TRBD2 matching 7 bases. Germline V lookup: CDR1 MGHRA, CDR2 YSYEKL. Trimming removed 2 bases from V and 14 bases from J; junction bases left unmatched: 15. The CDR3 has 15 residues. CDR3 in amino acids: CASSQFGDYRTPKFF. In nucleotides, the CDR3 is TGCGCCAGCAGCCAATTTGGGGACTACCGCACTCCCAAGTTCTTC.

This CDR3 reads CSVAGTSLYGYTF. CDR3 nucleotides: TGCAGCGTTGCCGGGACAAGTCTCTATGGCTACACCTTC. The rearrangement joins TRBV29-1 to TRBJ1-2; possibly TRBD1 for D (6 bases). The ends were cut back, 4 bases at V and 4 bases at J, with 13 bases in the middle. CDR1 is SQVTM and CDR2 is ANQGSEA in the germline V gene. The CDR3 consists of 13 residues.

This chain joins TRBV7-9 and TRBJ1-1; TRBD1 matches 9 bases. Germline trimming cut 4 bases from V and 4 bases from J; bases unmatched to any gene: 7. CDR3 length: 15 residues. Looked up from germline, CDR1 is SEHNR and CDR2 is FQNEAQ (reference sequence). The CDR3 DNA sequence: TGTGCCAGCAGCTCCCACCGACAGGGGGGCACTGAAGCTTTCTTT. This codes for CASSSHRQGGTEAFF.

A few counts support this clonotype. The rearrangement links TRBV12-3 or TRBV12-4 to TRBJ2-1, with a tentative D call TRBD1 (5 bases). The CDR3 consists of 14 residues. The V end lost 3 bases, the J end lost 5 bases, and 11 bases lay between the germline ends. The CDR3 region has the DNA TGTGCCAGCAGTTTGGCAAGACAGAACAATGAGCAGTTCTTC. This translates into CASSLARQNNEQFF.

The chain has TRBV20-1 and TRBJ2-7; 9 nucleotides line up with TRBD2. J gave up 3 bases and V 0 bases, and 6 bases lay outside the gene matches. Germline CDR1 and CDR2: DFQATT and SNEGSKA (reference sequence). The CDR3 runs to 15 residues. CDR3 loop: CSARDRLAGNYEQYF. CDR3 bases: TGCAGTGCTAGAGATCGGCTAGCGGGGAACTACGAGCAGTACTTC.

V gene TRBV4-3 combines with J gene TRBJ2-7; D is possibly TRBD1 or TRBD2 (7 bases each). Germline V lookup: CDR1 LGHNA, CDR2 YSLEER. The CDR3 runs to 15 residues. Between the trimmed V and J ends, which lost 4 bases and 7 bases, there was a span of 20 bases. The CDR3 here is CASSPTGEGAGEQYF. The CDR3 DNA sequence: TGCGCCAGCAGCCCAACCGGGGAGGGGGCGGGGGAGCAGTACTTC.

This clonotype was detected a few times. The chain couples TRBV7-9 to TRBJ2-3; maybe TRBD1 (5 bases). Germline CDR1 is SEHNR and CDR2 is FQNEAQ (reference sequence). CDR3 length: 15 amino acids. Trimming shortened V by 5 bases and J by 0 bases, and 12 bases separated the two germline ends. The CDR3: CASSRQLTSTDTQYF. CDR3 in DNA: TGTGCCAGCAGCAGACAGCTAACTAGCACAGATACGCAGTATTTT.

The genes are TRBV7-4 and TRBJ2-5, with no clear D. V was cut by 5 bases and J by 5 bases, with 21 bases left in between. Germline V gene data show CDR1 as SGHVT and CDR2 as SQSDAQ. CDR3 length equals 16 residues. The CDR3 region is CASSPGYGTSEETQYF. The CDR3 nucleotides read TGTGCCAGCAGCCCGGGTTACGGTACGAGCGAGGAGACCCAGTACTTC.

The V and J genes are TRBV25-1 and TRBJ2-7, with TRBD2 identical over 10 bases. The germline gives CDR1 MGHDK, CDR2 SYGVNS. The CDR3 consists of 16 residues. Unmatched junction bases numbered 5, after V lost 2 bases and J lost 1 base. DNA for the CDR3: TGTGCCAGCAGTGAACTAGCGGGAGAATGGTCCTACGAGCAGTACTTC. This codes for CASSELAGEWSYEQYF.

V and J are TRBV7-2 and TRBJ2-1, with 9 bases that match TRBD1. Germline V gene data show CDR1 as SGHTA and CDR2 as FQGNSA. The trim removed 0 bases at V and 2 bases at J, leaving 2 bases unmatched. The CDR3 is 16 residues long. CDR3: CASSLAGTGTYNEQFF. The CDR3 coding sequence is TGTGCCAGCAGCTTAGCCGGGACAGGGACCTACAATGAGCAGTTCTTC.